The T cell receptor beta chain under discussion was sequenced for a study of T cell repertoires in cytomegalovirus infection. The overall study: Use of recently identified HLA-C-restricted and well-studied HLA-B-restricted CMV epitopes was part of the study. Public TCR beta signatures were indicative of both CMV infection and a matching HLA type.

Overall study findings and caveats: CMV carriers having the relevant HLA were flagged by cumulative public TCR beta family frequency.

TCRdb called the reads again in MiXCR, with one record for every CDR3 protein. Here the sample spans roughly 350,000 distinct CDR3 sequences, about 35% being singletons. Germline assignment: CDR1 SGHTA and CDR2 FQGNSA. The CDR3 is 16 amino acids. The V and J ends lost 1 base and 4 bases respectively, with 16 bases between them. Only a few counts were recorded for this clonotype. Its target is not known. The V gene is TRBV7-2, the J gene TRBJ1-2; D perhaps matches TRBD1 (5 bases). This sequence was found in a human donor in good health (CMV status not recorded). Some clones in this sample may be carry-over from other donors' samples. The source was cultured PBMCs, collected from culture after CMV antigen stimulation. CDR3: CASSLVAVGGIYGYTF. The CDR3 DNA follows: TGTGCCAGCAGCTTAGTAGCTGTTGGGGGAATCTATGGCTACACCTTC.